A selection of T cell receptor beta chains follows, all from one sample in a study of low-dose radiotherapy and immunotherapy resistance in tumors. TCRdb reprocessed the reads with MiXCR, giving one entry per CDR3 protein. The profile shows under 95,000 distinct CDR3 sequences, roughly a sixth of them singletons. Material: PBMCs, obtained before treatment. Receptor source: a male donor with prostate cancer. The CDR3 runs from the conserved cysteine through the conserved F or W. The D gene is left open where the match is weak. The size field is filled for only some rows; it gives once, few, many or a size class.

abundance	j_gene	v_gene	d_gene	CDR3nt	CDR3aa
NA	TRBJ2-1	TRBV4-2	NA	TGTGCCAGCAGCCAGGTGGGGGTACGGGAGCAGTTCTTC	CASSQVGVREQFF
many	TRBJ2-1	TRBV14	TRBD1	TGTGCCAGCAGACTTACCGGGACAGAATTCAATGAGCAGTTCTTC	CASRLTGTEFNEQFF
NA	TRBJ2-7	TRBV28	NA	TGTGCCAGCAGTTACGGCCGTAACGAGCAGTACTTC	CASSYGRNEQYF
many	TRBJ2-3	TRBV24-1	NA	TGTGCCACCAGTGATGCCGGGTCGACAGATACGCAGTATTTT	CATSDAGSTDTQYF
NA	TRBJ2-3	TRBV5-6	NA	TGTGCCAGCAGCTTGGGGGCACTTAGCACAGATACGCAGTATTTT	CASSLGALSTDTQYF
many	TRBJ1-1	TRBV19	TRBD1	TGTGCCAGTAGTATTAACCCCGACAGGGCCACTGAAGCTTTCTTT	CASSINPDRATEAFF
many	TRBJ2-5	TRBV12-3/TRBV12-4	NA	TGTGCCAGCGGCTCGGGGACCCGCCAAGAGACCCAGTACTTC	CASGSGTRQETQYF
many	TRBJ2-1	TRBV11-2	NA	TGTGCCAGCAACGACGGTTACAATGAGCAGTTCTTC	CASNDGYNEQFF
many	TRBJ2-7	TRBV20-1	TRBD2	TGCAGTGCCGGGCTAGCGGGGGGTTTCGGGCAGTACTTC	CSAGLAGGFGQYF
many	TRBJ2-6	TRBV3-1	TRBD1	TGTGCCAGCAGCTCACGACAGGGGGCCTTATCTGGGGCCAACGTCCTGACTTTC	CASSSRQGALSGANVLTF
many	TRBJ2-7	TRBV7-9	NA	TGTGCCAGCAGTCACGACAGCTACTCCTCCTACGAGCAGTACTTC	CASSHDSYSSYEQYF
many	TRBJ2-1	TRBV11-1	NA	TGTGCCAGCAGCTTAGGGGACACCGAAGGGGATCAGGAGCAGTTCTTC	CASSLGDTEGDQEQFF
many	TRBJ1-1	TRBV5-6	TRBD1	TGTGCCAGCACCCTGACAGGGGGTCTCACTGAAGCTTTCTTT	CASTLTGGLTEAFF
many	TRBJ2-7	TRBV12-5	TRBD2	TGTGCTAGTGGGGGGGGGTACGAGCAGTACTTC	CASGGGYEQYF
many	TRBJ2-6	TRBV11-1	NA	TGTGCCAGCAGCTCGCGGACTGGGGCCAACGTCCTGACTTTC	CASSSRTGANVLTF
many	TRBJ2-7	TRBV19	TRBD2	TGTGCCAGTAGAACCGGGACTAGCGGCTCCTACGAGCAGTACTTC	CASRTGTSGSYEQYF
many	TRBJ2-3	TRBV18	NA	TGTGCCAGCTCCCACGGCGGTAGCGGTCGCACAGATACGCAGTATTTT	CASSHGGSGRTDTQYF
NA	TRBJ2-2	TRBV5-4	TRBD2	TGTGCCAGCAGCTTGGGGGCTAGCGGGGGGAACACCGGGGAGCTGTTTTTT	CASSLGASGGNTGELFF
many	TRBJ2-1	TRBV29-1	TRBD1	TGCAGCGCCCAGACAGGGATATTGGATGAGCAGTTCTTC	CSAQTGILDEQFF
many	TRBJ2-4	TRBV6-4	TRBD1	TGTGCCAGCAGTGGGGACAGGGGTCACATTCAGTACTTC	CASSGDRGHIQYF
many	TRBJ2-1	TRBV5-3	TRBD2	TGTGCCAGCACCACCGGGGGGACTAGCGAATTCTTC	CASTTGGTSEFF
NA	TRBJ2-2	TRBV27	NA	TGTGCCAGCAGTCACTATATAGGGGGGGATTCCAACACCGGGGAGCTGTTTTTT	CASSHYIGGDSNTGELFF
many	TRBJ2-1	TRBV6-5	TRBD2	TGTGCCAGCACCTTTAGCGGGGGGGCCCACAATGAGCAGTTCTTC	CASTFSGGAHNEQFF
many	TRBJ1-5	TRBV2	NA	TGTGCCAGCAGTGAATGGGTATCGGGGAATCAGCCCCAGCATTTT	CASSEWVSGNQPQHF
many	TRBJ2-2	TRBV6-2/TRBV6-3	TRBD1	TGTGCCATCCGGTCCGGGACAGCAAACACCGGGGAGCTGTTTTTT	CAIRSGTANTGELFF
NA	TRBJ1-2	TRBV4-2	TRBD1	TGTGCCAGCAGCCAACCAGGACAGGGAGACTATGGCTACACCTTC	CASSQPGQGDYGYTF
many	TRBJ2-2	TRBV2	NA	TGTGCCAGCGGGGGGCCCACAGGGACCGGGGAGCTGTTTTTT	CASGGPTGTGELFF
many	TRBJ2-7	TRBV14	NA	TGTGCCAGCAGCCAAGTCATGGGCCGAAGCCCCTACGAGCAGTACTTC	CASSQVMGRSPYEQYF
many	TRBJ2-1	TRBV11-2	TRBD2	TGTGCCAGCAGCGATCCTAGCGGGGGGGCCTCCTGGGGTTGGTTCTTC	CASSDPSGGASWGWFF
many	TRBJ1-2	TRBV5-1	TRBD1	TGCGCCAGCAGCTTGGTAGGGACAGGGGTGTATGGCTACACCTTC	CASSLVGTGVYGYTF
many	TRBJ2-3	TRBV5-4	NA	TGCGCCAGCAGCTTGAGAGGGCCTCACCTTGCAGATACGCAGTATTTT	CASSLRGPHLADTQYF
NA	TRBJ1-2	TRBV9	NA	TGTGCCAGCAGCGTGGCGCCCGGCCAAGGCTACACCTTC	CASSVAPGQGYTF
many	TRBJ1-3	TRBV20-1	NA	TGCAGTGCTAGGGGAAGAAGGGAATCTGGAAACACCATATATTTT	CSARGRRESGNTIYF
many	TRBJ2-3	TRBV24-1	NA	TGTGCCACCAGTGATTTGTGTGTGCACACCGTTAGAGGACAGACCACAGATACGCAGTATTTT	CATSDLCVHTVRGQTTDTQYF
many	TRBJ1-1	TRBV13	NA	TGTGCCAGCAGCCCTCGACAAGCCGGAAACACTGAAGCTTTCTTT	CASSPRQAGNTEAFF
NA	TRBJ2-5	TRBV3-1	NA	TGTGCCGGGGGTATGGAGGGGGAGACCCAGTACTTC	CAGGMEGETQYF
many	TRBJ1-3	TRBV20-1	NA	TGCAGTGCCCAAACCCCGGAGGGGGTTGCGGCTGGAAACACCATATATTTT	CSAQTPEGVAAGNTIYF
many	TRBJ2-1	TRBV6-2/TRBV6-3	TRBD1	TGTGCCAGCAGGGCAAGAGACAGGGGGGCCTACAATGAGCAGTTCTTC	CASRARDRGAYNEQFF
NA	TRBJ2-2	TRBV7-2	NA	TGTGCCAGCAGCTTTGTCGGAGCCGGGGAGCTGTTTTTT	CASSFVGAGELFF
many	TRBJ1-2	TRBV7-9	NA	TGTGCCAGCAGCTTTACACAGGGCGCCGGCACCTTC	CASSFTQGAGTF
many	TRBJ2-7	TRBV6-5	TRBD2	TGTGCCAGCAGTCGTTCTAGCGGGGCTTACTCCTACGAGCAGTACTTC	CASSRSSGAYSYEQYF
many	TRBJ2-3	TRBV20-1	NA	TGCAGTGCTTCGGGCGGGAAAAACACAGATACGCAGTATTTT	CSASGGKNTDTQYF
many	TRBJ2-2	TRBV5-1	NA	TGCGCCAGCAGCTCCGGAGGGCGTTCCGGGGAGCTGTTTTTT	CASSSGGRSGELFF